The clone carrying this T cell receptor (beta chain) was picked up many times. What it binds is unknown. The data were taken from a study of regulatory T cells in long-lasting Graves disease. Findings and limits, study-wide: TCR diversity was lower in persistent Graves' patients (versus newly diagnosed ones).

Library construction for TCR beta used iRepertoire HTBI primers and Arm-PCR of CDR3 regions. Via MiXCR, TCRdb re-called the multiplex PCR reads, giving one row per CDR3 protein. The table lists under 400,000 distinct CDR3 sequences, approximately 15% of them singletons. The germline V gene has CDR1 SGHTA and CDR2 FQGNSA. Germline trimming cut 4 bases from V and 8 bases from J; bases unmatched to any gene: 2. This CDR3 has 12 residues. Time point given: newly diagnosed GD, antithyroid drugs for less than 3 months. Extracted RNA from PBMCs served as the source of the TCR library. These data were also reused for a study on T cells in Graves' hyperthyroidism and ophthalmopathy. That work adds: Using the HTBI primer set, a first-round RT-PCR was run on the TCR CDR3. Ophthalmopathy onset followed model prediction by a median approximately 6.2 months.

Sample: peripheral blood mononuclear cells (PBMCs), taken at new diagnosis, from a patient treated with antithyroid drugs. This TCR was sampled from a man aged 35 to 55 with Graves disease. The J gene is TRBJ2-1, the V gene TRBV7-2, with 7 bases fitting TRBD2. CDR3 sequence: CASSWGGYEQFF. For the CDR3, the DNA is TGTGCCAGCAGCTGGGGGGGGTATGAGCAGTTCTTC.